Sequencing of this T cell receptor beta chain was carried out in a study of early T cells in non-severe SARS-CoV-2 infection. This clonotype was detected a few times. This CDR3 comprises 15 residues. Trimming cost V 4 bases and J 2 bases; bases outside gene matches: 3. The library protocol tagged individual cDNA molecules with unique molecular identifiers. MiXCR, applied by TCRdb to the 5' RACE reads, yields one record per CDR3 protein. Of about 99,000 distinct CDR3 sequences listed, around 16% are singletons. Sequenced sample: whole blood. The receptor was derived from an adult who was a healthcare worker with PCR-confirmed SARS-CoV-2 infection or an uninfected control (not recorded which). This rearrangement joins TRBV12-3 or TRBV12-4 to TRBJ2-7, with TRBD2 matching over 12 bases. The CDR3 spells CASSSLAGGPYEQYF. DNA for the CDR3: TGTGCCAGCAGTTCACTAGCGGGAGGCCCCTACGAGCAGTACTTC.